This entry lists 12 T cell receptor beta chains sequenced from one sample in a study of T cell repertoires in cytomegalovirus infection. MiXCR, run by TCRdb on the reads, gives a single entry per CDR3 protein. This sample has 450,000 to 600,000 distinct CDR3 sequences, with approximately 11% found just once. The sample comprised PBMCs. These receptors were taken from a human donor in good health (CMV status not recorded). Some clones in this sample may be carry-over from other donors' samples.

In this sample, this clonotype turned up a few times. CDR3 coding DNA: TGCAGCGTCTATGACAGGGGTAGCACAGATACGCAGTATTTT. It translates to CSVYDRGSTDTQYF. The V gene is TRBV29-1, the J gene TRBJ2-3; 8 bases are a match to TRBD1. This CDR3 spans 14 amino acids. Trimming cost V 6 bases and J 0 bases; bases outside gene matches: 5. Looked up from germline, CDR1 is SQVTM and CDR2 is ANQGSEA.

This clonotype appeared many times. This sequence joins TRBV7-9 and TRBJ1-4; 7 bases align to TRBD1. Germline CDR1 reads SEHNR; CDR2 reads FQNEAQ (reference sequence). V lost 1 base, J lost 11 bases, and 7 bases stayed unmatched. CDR3 length: 14 residues. The CDR3 spells CASSLGQGVEKLFF. The DNA for the CDR3 is TGTGCCAGCAGCTTAGGCCAGGGGGTCGAGAAACTGTTTTTT.

The gene calls are TRBV29-1 and TRBJ1-2, with TRBD1 matching over 8 bases. The trim removed 6 bases at V and 0 bases at J, leaving 6 bases unmatched. CDR3 length equals 14 residues. Germline CDR1 and CDR2: SQVTM and ANQGSEA. The CDR3 nucleotides read TGCAGCGTCCCCGGGACAGGCTCTAACTATGGCTACACCTTC. This sequence encodes CSVPGTGSNYGYTF. The variable domain in full, completed from reference TRBV29-1 and TRBJ1-2, reads SAVISQKPSRDICQRGTSLTIQCQVDSQVTMMFWYRQQPGQSLTLIATANQGSEATYESGFVIDKFPISRPNLTFSTLTVSNMSPEDSSIYLCSVPGTGSNYGYTFGSGTRLTVV.

In this sample, this clonotype turned up a few times. The gene calls are TRBV5-1 and TRBJ1-4, with 9 bases identical to TRBD1. Germline V gene sequence: CDR1 SGHRS, CDR2 YFSETQ. V was pared by 4 bases and J by 5 bases, with 3 bases of the junction left unmatched. This CDR3 spans 14 amino acids. DNA for the CDR3: TGCGCCAGCAGCGTCGGGACAGGGAATGAAAAACTGTTTTTT. Amino acid sequence: CASSVGTGNEKLFF.

This clonotype came up many times. The chain carries TRBV10-2 and TRBJ1-5; no clear D. Germline values: CDR1 WSHSY, CDR2 SAAADI. The CDR3 is 13 residues long. The V end lost 0 bases, the J end lost 7 bases, and 7 bases lay between the germline ends. The CDR3 loop is CASSESGGQPQHF. The DNA of the CDR3 is TGCGCCAGCAGTGAGTCGGGAGGGCAGCCCCAGCATTTT.

This clonotype has more than one count but fewer than ten. CDR3 amino acids: CASSHGRQGNEKLFF. CDR3 sequence (DNA): TGTGCCAGCAGCCACGGGAGACAGGGAAATGAAAAACTGTTTTTT. V and J are TRBV3-1 and TRBJ1-4; 7 positions agree with TRBD1. From germline, CDR1 is LGHDT and CDR2 YNNKEL (reference sequence). The CDR3 length is 15 residues. V trimming: 3 bases; J trimming: 5 bases; junction bases outside the gene matches: 6.

The CDR3 coding sequence is TGTGCCAGCAGCGTATCTGGGACAGGGACGGGGACCCAGTACTTC. It yields the protein CASSVSGTGTGTQYF. V gene TRBV9 combines with J gene TRBJ2-5; 9 nucleotides match TRBD1. V lost 1 base, J lost 7 bases, and 8 bases stayed unmatched. This CDR3 comprises 15 residues. CDR1 is SGDLS, CDR2 YYNGEE, per germline.

This clonotype was counted at least ten times. This rearrangement joins TRBV4-2 to TRBJ1-4; TRBD1 is a possible D gene (5 bases). Germline V gene sequence: CDR1 LGHNA, CDR2 YNFKEQ. Trimming shortened V by 4 bases and J by 6 bases, and 21 bases separated the two germline ends. CDR3 length: 17 amino acids. In DNA, the CDR3 is TGTGCCAGCAGCCCGGTCCGAGGAAGGGGAAAGGATGAAAAACTGTTTTTT. It encodes CASSPVRGRGKDEKLFF.

This clonotype was seen a handful of times. This sequence joins TRBV11-3 and TRBJ2-3, with D possibly TRBD1 on 6 matching bases. The V end was cut by 4 bases, the J end by 6 bases, with 11 bases between. CDR1 and CDR2 (germline): SGHNT, YENEEA. This CDR3 has 13 residues. The CDR3 region is CASSSLRGDTQYF. The CDR3 region has the DNA TGTGCCAGCAGCTCCCTTAGGGGGGATACGCAGTATTTT.

This clonotype occurred many times. The J gene is TRBJ1-1, the V gene TRBV10-3; a possible D gene is TRBD1 (6 bases). This CDR3 spans 14 amino acids. Germline V gene sequence: CDR1 ENHRY, CDR2 SYGVKD. V was shortened by 7 bases and J by 0 bases, with 12 bases between the two germline ends. For the CDR3, the DNA is TGTGCCATCAATCAGGGGCGGGTGAACACTGAAGCTTTCTTT. Translated, it gives CAINQGRVNTEAFF.

The chain links TRBV6-6 to TRBJ2-7, with 8 bases lining up with TRBD1. The CDR3 spans 14 residues. Germline V gene sequence: CDR1 MNHNY, CDR2 SVGAGI (reference sequence). The trim removed 6 bases at V and 3 bases at J, leaving 7 bases unmatched. CDR3 DNA sequence: TGTGCCAGCAGAGGGGACAGGCCTAGCTACGAGCAGTACTTC. It translates to CASRGDRPSYEQYF.

In its sample, this clonotype was seen once. The chain joins TRBV6-5 to TRBJ1-1; 9 positions agree with TRBD1. The V gene end was trimmed by 2 bases and the J gene end by 7 bases; junction bases not matched to a gene: 8. CDR3 length equals 15 residues. From germline, CDR1 is MNHEY and CDR2 SVGAGI. CDR3 nucleotide sequence: TGTGCCAGCAGTTACCGCCACAGGGGGCTTTATGAAGCTTTCTTT. Protein sequence: CASSYRHRGLYEAFF.